This T cell receptor beta chain is from a study of cytomegalovirus exposure and HLA in healthy donors. The ends lost 3 bases at V and 2 bases at J; junction bases unmatched: 4. Germline values: CDR1 SQVTM, CDR2 ANQGSEA. This CDR3 spans 14 amino acids. With 60 Vbeta and 13 Jbeta primers, the PCR was carried out. TCRdb's table, derived via immunoSEQ multiplex PCR, lists solely in-frame clones and lacks some. This sample's table reports tens of thousands of clones. Sequences were obtained from PBMCs. The sequence came from a man aged 30 to 45 in good health and CMV-seropositive. This chain connects TRBV29-1 to TRBJ2-7, with 10 positions matching TRBD2. CDR3: CSVEGLAGAYEQYF. The CDR3 DNA reads as TGCAGCGTTGAGGGCCTAGCGGGGGCCTACGAGCAGTACTTC.